These T cell receptor beta chains were read from a single sample in a study of T cell changes during pregnancy in multiple sclerosis. This table comes from immunoSEQ multiplex PCR, and its TCRdb copy is limited to in-frame clones, with some not included. The sample shows about 59,000 clones, 92% of them seen only once. This specimen was peripheral blood, taken in the second trimester of pregnancy. The receptors were sampled from a female donor in good health, enrolled as a control in a pregnancy study. CDR3s include the opening cysteine and the closing phenylalanine or tryptophan. The D gene is left open where the match is weak. Not all rows give a size; the values are once, few, many and, for expanded clones, a class.

J,D,length,size,V,DNA,CDR3
TRBJ1-1,TRBD1,14,.,TRBV10-3,TGTGCCATCAGCCGGACAGGGCAGGACACTGAAGCTTTCTTT,CAISRTGQDTEAFF
TRBJ1-5,.,14,.,TRBV2,TGTGCCAGCAGTGTTCGGTCAGGGGAACAGCCCCAGCATTTT,CASSVRSGEQPQHF
TRBJ2-1,.,15,.,TRBV27,TGTGCCAGCAGAACCCCCGGCAGCGGTCGGGGTGAGCAGTTCTTC,CASRTPGSGRGEQFF
TRBJ1-4,.,14,once,TRBV6-1,TGTGCCAGCAGTGATAGGGGTACCGCGGAAAAACTGTTTTTT,CASSDRGTAEKLFF
TRBJ1-6,.,15,few,TRBV2,TGTGCCAGCAGTGATGCGGGAGTGGCTAATTCACCCCTCCACTTT,CASSDAGVANSPLHF
TRBJ2-1,TRBD2,14,.,TRBV10-1,TGCGCCAGCAGTGACCAGCGGGGGGCGATTGAGCAGTTCTTC,CASSDQRGAIEQFF
TRBJ2-7,.,11,.,TRBV18,TGTGCCAGCTCATCTCGCGACGAGCAGTACTTC,CASSSRDEQYF
TRBJ2-2,TRBD1,20,.,TRBV7-3,TGTGCCAGCAGCTTAAAGCCCTGGACAGGGGGCAGTGAGAGGACCGGGGAGCTGTTTTTT,CASSLKPWTGGSERTGELFF
TRBJ1-2,.,14,.,TRBV19,TGTGCCAGTAGTATAGATAGGGGAGGCTATGGCTACACCTTC,CASSIDRGGYGYTF
TRBJ2-7,.,17,.,TRBV14,TGTGCCAGCAGCCAGCGAACCGGGACATTAGTCCCGTACGAGCAGTACTTC,CASSQRTGTLVPYEQYF